Listed below are T cell receptor beta chains from one sample, sequenced in a study of OX40 agonist ivuxolimab in advanced cancers. Sequencing was performed with immunoSEQ multiplex PCR; in TCRdb, only in-frame clones are kept and a portion is missing. Of 45,000 or so clones listed, around 84% are singletons. This specimen consisted of CD4+ or CD8+ T cells sorted from blood, obtained in a trial of the OX40 agonist ivuxolimab. These receptors all stem from an adult with an advanced solid tumor such as melanoma, head and neck, liver or kidney cancer. Each CDR3 is given with its conserved first and last residue.

j_gene: TRBJ1-3; v_gene: TRBV5-8; len: 13; CDR3aa: CASRGRTGNTIYF
j_gene: TRBJ2-3; v_gene: TRBV11-2; len: 17; CDR3aa: CASSLDWAWGNTDTQYF
j_gene: TRBJ1-1; v_gene: TRBV12-5; len: 16; CDR3aa: CASGLATGTGNTEAFF
j_gene: TRBJ2-7; v_gene: TRBV27; len: 13; CDR3aa: CASSFLAPGEQYF
j_gene: TRBJ2-1; v_gene: TRBV2; len: 14; CDR3aa: CASRDPQGRNEQFF
j_gene: TRBJ2-1; v_gene: TRBV9; len: 15; CDR3aa: CASSVLAVSYNEQFF
j_gene: TRBJ2-1; v_gene: TRBV7-3; len: 15; CDR3aa: CASSWSGGTGNEQFF
j_gene: TRBJ1-2; v_gene: TRBV6-1; len: 14; CDR3aa: CASSEIPPNYGYTF
j_gene: TRBJ1-2; v_gene: TRBV5-8; len: 14; CDR3aa: CASSPPREGYGYTF
j_gene: TRBJ1-6; v_gene: TRBV4-3; len: 13; CDR3aa: CASRQGLGSPLHF
j_gene: TRBJ1-5; v_gene: TRBV5-6; len: 15; CDR3aa: CASSFGAASPNAQHF
j_gene: TRBJ1-2; v_gene: TRBV5-1; len: 16; CDR3aa: CASSSGSGTLNYGYTF
j_gene: TRBJ2-7; v_gene: TRBV11-2; len: 17; CDR3aa: CASSLWPHRGESYEQYF
j_gene: TRBJ1-1; v_gene: TRBV19; len: 14; CDR3aa: CASSIHRAGTEAFF
j_gene: TRBJ2-1; v_gene: TRBV2; len: 15; CDR3aa: CATSLGTGAYNEQFF
j_gene: TRBJ2-1; v_gene: TRBV7-2; len: 15; CDR3aa: CASSLGTGRYNEQFF
j_gene: TRBJ1-2; v_gene: TRBV6-5; len: 14; CDR3aa: CASSTTRQGNGYTF
j_gene: TRBJ2-3; v_gene: TRBV7-2; len: 15; CDR3aa: CASSSRLAGQDTQYF
j_gene: TRBJ2-7; v_gene: TRBV11-2; len: 14; CDR3aa: CASSRSGGGYEQYF
j_gene: TRBJ2-3; v_gene: TRBV7-6; len: 12; CDR3aa: CASSLPWDTQYF
j_gene: TRBJ2-1; v_gene: TRBV6-5; len: 13; CDR3aa: CASSYGGWNEQFF
j_gene: TRBJ2-3; v_gene: TRBV6-1; len: 15; CDR3aa: CASSEVHGNTDTQYF
j_gene: TRBJ2-1; v_gene: TRBV4-1; len: 16; CDR3aa: CASSHRDRVSYNEQFF
j_gene: TRBJ2-3; v_gene: TRBV5-8; len: 14; CDR3aa: CASSQVAGGDTQYF
j_gene: TRBJ1-1; v_gene: TRBV15; len: 15; CDR3aa: CATSRGTSDNTEAFF
j_gene: TRBJ2-5; v_gene: TRBV7-8; len: 15; CDR3aa: CASSLPGTSEETQYF
j_gene: TRBJ1-5; v_gene: TRBV5-6; len: 16; CDR3aa: CASSLGVGTENQPQHF
j_gene: TRBJ1-1; v_gene: TRBV7-2; len: 12; CDR3aa: CASSYGRAEAFF
j_gene: TRBJ2-3; v_gene: TRBV30; len: 15; CDR3aa: CAWSVGTGATDTQYF
j_gene: TRBJ2-1; v_gene: TRBV7-9; len: 12; CDR3aa: CASSFRYNEQFF
j_gene: TRBJ2-5; v_gene: TRBV7-2; len: 14; CDR3aa: CASRPWASQETQYF
j_gene: TRBJ2-7; v_gene: TRBV6-5; len: 14; CDR3aa: CASSERAASYEQYF
j_gene: TRBJ1-5; v_gene: TRBV7-9; len: 13; CDR3aa: CASSFQSNQPQHF
j_gene: TRBJ1-1; v_gene: TRBV5-1; len: 16; CDR3aa: CASSLEQRSMNTEAFF